The clone carrying this T cell receptor beta chain was recorded at least ten times. CDR1 and CDR2 (germline): DFQATT, SNEGSKA (reference sequence). The CDR3 is 13 amino acids. TCRdb fed the RT-PCR reads into MiXCR, producing one record per CDR3 protein. The profile covers about 680,000 distinct CDR3 sequences, with around 14% appearing a single time and roughly 3.9% taken by the ten largest. J is TRBJ2-1 and V is TRBV20-1; D perhaps matches TRBD2 (5 bases). Specimen: memory CD4+ T cells from blood. This receptor was taken from a female donor in good health, serving as a healthy control. CDR3 residues: CRANGGSYNEQFF. CDR3 in DNA: TGCAGAGCCAACGGAGGCTCCTACAATGAGCAGTTCTTC.